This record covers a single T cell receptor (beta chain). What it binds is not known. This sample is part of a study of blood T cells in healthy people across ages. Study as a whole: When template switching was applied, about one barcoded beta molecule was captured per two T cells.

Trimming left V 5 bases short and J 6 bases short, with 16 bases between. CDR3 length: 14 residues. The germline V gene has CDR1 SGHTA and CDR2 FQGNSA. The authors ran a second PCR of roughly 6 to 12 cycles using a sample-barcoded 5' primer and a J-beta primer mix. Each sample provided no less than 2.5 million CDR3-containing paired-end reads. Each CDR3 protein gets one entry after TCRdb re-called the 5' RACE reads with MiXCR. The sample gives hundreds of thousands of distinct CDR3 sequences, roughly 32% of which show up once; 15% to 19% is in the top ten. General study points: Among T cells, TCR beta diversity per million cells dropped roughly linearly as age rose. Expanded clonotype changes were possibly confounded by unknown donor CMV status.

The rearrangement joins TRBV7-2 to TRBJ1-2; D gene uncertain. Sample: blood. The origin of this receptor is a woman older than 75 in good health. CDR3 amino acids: CASSRVGLVDGYTF. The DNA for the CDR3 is TGTGCCAGCAGCAGGGTCGGCTTAGTGGATGGCTACACCTTC.